One and the same sample provided the 30 T cell receptor beta chains below, sequenced in a study of blood T cell repertoires in COVID-19 (dated by TCRdb to the early 2020s). Libraries were built with the immunoSEQ multiplex PCR assay. TCRdb re-hosts the immuneACCESS table, in-frame sequences only. Its copies lack some clones; in the studies checked, an unresolved V gene accounts for under half of them, and the cause for the rest is not known. In all, the sample holds around 210,000 clones, and around 83% of those were seen once. Roughly 13% of the sample belongs to the ten largest clones. Source material: peripheral blood. These receptors were obtained from a human donor in a cohort sampled during active COVID-19.

The CDR3 DNA reads as TGTGCCAGCAGTTACGTGTACGGTGAAAAACTGTTTTTT. Its translation is CASSYVYGEKLFF. The rearrangement uses TRBV6-5 and TRBJ1-4; D gene ambiguous. Trimming left V 2 bases short and J 7 bases short, with 8 bases between. The CDR3 is 13 amino acids. Germline assignment: CDR1 MNHEY and CDR2 SVGAGI.

The chain carries TRBV18 and TRBJ1-3; possibly TRBD1 for D (5 bases). The V and J ends lost 3 bases and 0 bases respectively, with 12 bases between them. The CDR3 length is 16 residues. CDR1 KGHSH and CDR2 LQKENI come from the germline V gene. CDR3 nucleotides: TGTGCCAGCTCACCGGGGCAGGAGCCCTCTGGAAACACCATATATTTT. Its protein is CASSPGQEPSGNTIYF.

The CDR3 sequence is CASSLAPPGGWTGELFF. The CDR3 DNA follows: TGTGCCAGCAGCTTAGCCCCCCCAGGGGGCTGGACCGGGGAGCTGTTTTTT. This chain links TRBV7-2 with TRBJ2-2; 8 bases agree with TRBD1. The V and J ends lost 0 bases and 5 bases, in that order; junction bases with no gene match: 8. Germline values: CDR1 SGHTA, CDR2 FQGNSA. This CDR3 has 17 amino acids.

This clone was detected only once. The chain employs TRBV5-1 and TRBJ2-5; D possibly corresponds to TRBD1 (5 bases). Germline V gives CDR1 SGHRS, CDR2 YFSETQ. V was clipped by 3 bases and J by 4 bases, with 10 bases between them. The CDR3 length is 13 residues. The CDR3 DNA is TGCGCCAGCAGCTCGGACATGCTAGAGACCCAGTACTTC. Protein sequence: CASSSDMLETQYF.

The chain carries TRBV28 and TRBJ2-6, with D maybe TRBD2 (7 bases). V was shortened by 3 bases and J by 8 bases, with 14 bases between the two germline ends. Germline CDR1 reads MDHEN; CDR2 reads SYDVKM. The CDR3 spans 15 residues. The CDR3 loop reads CASSFWGRGTNVLTF. As DNA, the CDR3 is TGTGCCAGCAGTTTTTGGGGGCGGGGGACCAACGTCCTGACTTTC.

The chain recombines TRBV18 with TRBJ2-7; 14 nucleotides agree with TRBD2. The CDR3 loop spans 21 amino acids. Trimming cost V 1 base and J 4 bases; bases outside gene matches: 18. CDR1 is KGHSH, CDR2 LQKENI, per germline. Here the CDR3 DNA reads TGTGCCAGCTCACCACTATTAGGCGGGACTAGCGGGAGAAAGGACTCGTACGAGCAGTACTTC. It encodes CASSPLLGGTSGRKDSYEQYF.

The chain joins TRBV19 to TRBJ2-2, with 7 bases aligning to TRBD1. V trimming: 7 bases; J trimming: 6 bases; junction bases outside the gene matches: 11. This CDR3 is 15 amino acids long. CDR1 LNHDA and CDR2 SQIVND come from the germline V gene (reference sequence). The CDR3 DNA is TGTGCCAGTAACGACAGGGCTAGGATCCCCGGGGAGCTGTTTTTT. It is translated as CASNDRARIPGELFF.

The chain combines TRBV9 with TRBJ2-2; 8 nucleotides agree with TRBD2. The germline V gene encodes CDR1 SGDLS and CDR2 YYNGEE. J was trimmed by 5 bases and V by 0 bases; bases with no gene match: 3. The CDR3 runs 15 residues. The CDR3 nucleotides read TGTGCCAGCAGCGTAGCGGGAGGGCCTACCGGGGAGCTGTTTTTT. Translated, it gives CASSVAGGPTGELFF.

This chain connects TRBV27 to TRBJ2-7; TRBD2 aligns across 10 bases. Germline CDR1 reads MNHEY; CDR2 reads SMNVEV (reference sequence). V lost 6 bases, J lost 2 bases, and 1 base stayed unmatched. This CDR3 is 13 amino acids long. The CDR3 sequence is CASRLAGTYEQYF. CDR3 bases: TGTGCCAGCAGACTAGCGGGGACCTACGAGCAGTACTTC.

This clone was recorded once. CDR3: CASSNGLAGGGNEQFF. The CDR3 coding sequence is TGTGCCAGCAGTAATGGACTAGCGGGAGGGGGCAATGAGCAGTTCTTC. The gene calls are TRBV2 and TRBJ2-1, with TRBD2 matching 15 bases. CDR1 and CDR2 (germline): SNHLY, FYNNEI. After removal of 5 bases from V and 6 bases from J, the junction contained 5 bases not matched to a gene. The CDR3 contains 16 residues.

The chain joins TRBV5-5 to TRBJ2-2, with 7 nucleotides matching TRBD1. This CDR3 has 16 residues. With V trimmed by 1 base and J by 4 bases, 7 bases remained unmatched. Germline V gene lookup returns CDR1 SGHKS and CDR2 YYEKEE (reference sequence). This CDR3 reads CASSLSGQQFTGELFF. The CDR3 DNA is TGTGCCAGCAGCTTGTCGGGACAGCAATTCACCGGGGAGCTGTTTTTT.

This clone occurred once. CDR3 sequence: CASSDRGDWSTEAFF. CDR3 sequence (DNA): TGTGCCAGCAGTGATCGGGGGGATTGGAGCACTGAAGCTTTCTTT. The chain carries TRBV6-1 and TRBJ1-1; TRBD1 might be the D (5 bases). Germline-derived CDR1 and CDR2 are MNHNS and SASEGT. Trimming removed 3 bases from V and 4 bases from J, with 15 bases in between. The length of the CDR3 is 15 residues.

V gene TRBV18 combines with J gene TRBJ2-5; D call uncertain. The CDR3 runs 14 residues. V was shortened by 2 bases and J by 1 base, with 8 bases between the two germline ends. The germline gives CDR1 KGHSH, CDR2 LQKENI. CDR3 amino acids: CASSPTIAQETQYF. In DNA, the CDR3 is TGTGCCAGCTCACCAACAATCGCCCAAGAGACCCAGTACTTC.

The chain joins TRBV25-1 to TRBJ2-7; D is unresolved. This CDR3 is 13 amino acids long. V was trimmed by 8 bases and J by 5 bases, leaving 16 bases between them. Germline V CDR1 and CDR2: MGHDK, SYGVNS. The CDR3 region has the DNA TGTGCCAGCTCAAGAATCCAGGTGGACGAGCAGTACTTC. Protein: CASSRIQVDEQYF.

V is TRBV3-1 (or the pseudogene TRBV3-2) and J is TRBJ1-2; no definite D call. The CDR3 is made up of 14 amino acids. V was shortened by 0 bases and J by 4 bases, with 9 bases between the two germline ends. CDR1 and CDR2 (germline): LGHDT, YNNKEL (reference sequence). The CDR3 bases are TGTGCCAGCAGCCAAGATGAGGGTGCCTATGGCTACACCTTC. It yields the protein CASSQDEGAYGYTF.

This clone showed up just once. V gene TRBV7-2 combines with J gene TRBJ2-7, with TRBD2 matching over 7 bases. CDR3 length equals 17 residues. Germline V gene lookup returns CDR1 SGHTA and CDR2 FQGNSA. V shed 5 bases, J shed 3 bases, and the junction held 16 bases outside the gene matches. For the CDR3, the DNA is TGTGCCAGCAGCAAAAACTTTGGGGCTAGCGGCTTCTACGAGCAGTACTTC. Translating it yields CASSKNFGASGFYEQYF.

V gene TRBV28 combines with J gene TRBJ2-7; TRBD1 aligns across 7 bases. This CDR3 region has 14 residues. Trimming removed 3 bases from V and 1 base from J; junction bases left unmatched: 3. CDR1 and CDR2 from the germline V gene are MDHEN and SYDVKM. CDR3 sequence reads: CASSFGQASYEQYF. The CDR3 region has the DNA TGTGCCAGCAGTTTCGGACAGGCGTCCTACGAGCAGTACTTC. Using reference TRBV28 and TRBJ2-7 for the parts outside the CDR3, the full variable domain is DVKVTQSSRYLVKRTGEKVFLECVQDMDHENMFWYRQDPGLGLRLIYFSYDVKMKEKGDIPEGYSVSREKKERFSLILESASTNQTSMYLCASSFGQASYEQYFGPGTRLTVT.

V is TRBV2 and J is TRBJ1-2; no firm D call. Germline V gene sequence: CDR1 SNHLY, CDR2 FYNNEI. The length of the CDR3 is 13 residues. V lost 7 bases to trimming and J lost 3 bases, with 12 bases between them. The CDR3 here is CASMTHVYYGYTF. In DNA form, the CDR3 reads TGTGCCAGCATGACTCATGTTTACTATGGCTACACCTTC.

The chain couples TRBV7-2 to TRBJ2-5; 11 bases match TRBD2. Germline CDR1 SGHTA, CDR2 FQGNSA. The V and J ends lost 5 bases and 4 bases, in that order; junction bases with no gene match: 9. CDR3 length: 16 amino acids. CDR3 sequence reads: CASSPVVAGGPETQYF. In nucleotides, the CDR3 is TGTGCCAGCAGCCCCGTTGTAGCGGGAGGGCCAGAGACCCAGTACTTC. The variable domain in full, with the rest retrieved from reference TRBV7-2 and TRBJ2-5, is GAGVSQSPSNKVTEKGKDVELRCDPISGHTALYWYRQSLGQGLEFLIYFQGNSAPDKSGLPSDRFSAERTGGSVSTLTIQRTQQEDSAVYLCASSPVVAGGPETQYFGPGTRLLVL.

The V call is TRBV25-1, the J call TRBJ2-5; D is undetermined. This CDR3 contains 10 residues. The V gene's germline CDR1 is MGHDK and CDR2 SYGVNS. V shed 7 bases and J shed 4 bases, with 4 bases lying between them. This CDR3 is CASIGETQYF. The CDR3 nucleotides are TGTGCCAGCATCGGAGAGACCCAGTACTTC. The full variable domain, rest sourced from reference TRBV25-1 and TRBJ2-5, is EADIYQTPRYLVIGTGKKITLECSQTMGHDKMYWYQQDPGMELHLIHYSYGVNSTEKGDLSSESTVSRIRTEHFPLTLESARPSHTSQYLCASIGETQYFGPGTRLLVL.

The rearrangement joins TRBV12-3 or TRBV12-4 to TRBJ1-1; TRBD1 agrees at 7 bases. The CDR3 is 12 amino acids. With V trimmed by 6 bases and J by 7 bases, 5 bases remained unmatched. CDR3 bases: TGTGCCAGCAGGGTGACAGGGTTTGAAGCTTTCTTT. Its translation: CASRVTGFEAFF.

As concerns this clone: Distinct nucleotide sequences in the sample also encode this CDR3. CDR3 in DNA: TGTGCCAGCTCACCGGGACAGGGAAATGAAAAACTGTTTTTT. It specifies CASSPGQGNEKLFF. This rearrangement joins TRBV18 to TRBJ1-4; 9 bases fit TRBD1. The CDR3 sequence is 14 residues long. The J segment lost 5 bases and the V segment lost 3 bases, leaving 1 base of the junction unmatched. In germline, CDR1 is KGHSH, CDR2 LQKENI.

The rearrangement joins TRBV4-1 to TRBJ2-7; D is unresolved. Per germline, CDR1 MGHRA and CDR2 YSYEKL. The length of the CDR3 is 15 residues. The V end lost 0 bases, the J end lost 0 bases, and 9 bases lay between the germline ends. CDR3 region: CASSQEVVYSYEQYF. For the CDR3, the DNA is TGCGCCAGCAGCCAAGAAGTAGTTTACTCCTACGAGCAGTACTTC.

This chain uses TRBV28 with TRBJ1-2, with 7 bases fitting TRBD1. Germline V lookup: CDR1 MDHEN, CDR2 SYDVKM. Trimming took 2 bases from V and 7 from J; bases not matched to a gene: 10. The CDR3 spans 15 residues. CDR3 bases: TGTGCCAGCAGTTTACCCCCTAGGGGGCGGGGTGGCTACACCTTC. Translating it yields CASSLPPRGRGGYTF.

V usage is TRBV6-5 and J usage is TRBJ2-1; a weak D match, TRBD2 (6 bases). Germline V CDR1 and CDR2: MNHEY, SVGAGI. There are 14 residues in the CDR3. The V and J ends lost 6 bases and 6 bases respectively, with 15 bases between them. As DNA, the CDR3 is TGTGCCAGCAGGGCGGGAAGCAATCGCAATGAGCAGTTCTTC. Its translation: CASRAGSNRNEQFF.

The chain carries TRBV7-9 and TRBJ1-2; D is perhaps TRBD1 (6 bases). Trimming took off 4 bases at V and 4 bases at J, with 19 bases between the two ends. The germline V gene encodes CDR1 SEHNR and CDR2 FQNEAQ (reference sequence). This CDR3 has 16 amino acids. In DNA form, the CDR3 reads TGTGCCAGCAGCTCTGACCTCGGGACACCTTTCTATGGCTACACCTTC. It encodes CASSSDLGTPFYGYTF.

This chain links TRBV7-2 with TRBJ2-1, with D perhaps matching TRBD1 (7 bases). Germline loops: CDR1 SGHTA, CDR2 FQGNSA. This CDR3 contains 16 residues. V was trimmed by 4 bases and J by 2 bases, leaving 15 bases between them. CDR3 in DNA: TGTGCCAGCAGCTCCCAGGGGGGTGTTGCCTACAATGAGCAGTTCTTC. It encodes CASSSQGGVAYNEQFF.

This clone was observed once. The chain carries TRBV5-1 and TRBJ1-1; 9 bases match TRBD1. Germline V gene lookup returns CDR1 SGHRS and CDR2 YFSETQ. V was clipped by 2 bases and J by 5 bases; unmatched bases: 10. The CDR3 extends over 16 amino acids. The CDR3 DNA reads as TGCGCCAGCAGCTTCAGACAGGGGGGGACAGGAACTGAAGCTTTCTTT. It translates to CASSFRQGGTGTEAFF.

This clone was picked up a small number of times. The chain is built from TRBV15 and TRBJ1-2; 8 bases are shared with TRBD1. The length of the CDR3 is 15 residues. With 3 bases clipped from V and 5 bases from J, the junction kept 8 bases outside the gene matches. The V gene's germline CDR1 is LNHNV and CDR2 YYDKDF (reference sequence). The CDR3 nucleotides read TGTGCCACCAGCAGGGAGTATGACAGGGGTTATGGCTACACCTTC. Protein product: CATSREYDRGYGYTF.

This clone turned up a few times. V usage is TRBV3-1 (or the pseudogene TRBV3-2) and J usage is TRBJ2-1; tentatively, D is TRBD2 (7 bases). This CDR3 spans 16 amino acids. The V gene's germline CDR1 is LGHDT and CDR2 YNNKEL (reference sequence). V was pared by 4 bases and J by 10 bases, with 23 bases between. CDR3 in DNA: TGTGCCAGCAGCCCGAGACTCGTATCAACGGGGGGCGAGCAGTTCTTC. Translating it yields CASSPRLVSTGGEQFF.